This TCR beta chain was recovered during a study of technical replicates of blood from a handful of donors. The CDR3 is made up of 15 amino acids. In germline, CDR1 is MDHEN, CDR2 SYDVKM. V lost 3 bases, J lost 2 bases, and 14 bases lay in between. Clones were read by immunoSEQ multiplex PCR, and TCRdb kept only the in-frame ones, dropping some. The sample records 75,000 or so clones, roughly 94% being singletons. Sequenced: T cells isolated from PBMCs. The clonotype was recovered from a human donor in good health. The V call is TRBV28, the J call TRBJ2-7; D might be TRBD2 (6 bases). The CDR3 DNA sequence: TGTGCCAGCAGTTTGACTAGTTTAAAACCCTACGAGCAGTACTTC. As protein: CASSLTSLKPYEQYF.